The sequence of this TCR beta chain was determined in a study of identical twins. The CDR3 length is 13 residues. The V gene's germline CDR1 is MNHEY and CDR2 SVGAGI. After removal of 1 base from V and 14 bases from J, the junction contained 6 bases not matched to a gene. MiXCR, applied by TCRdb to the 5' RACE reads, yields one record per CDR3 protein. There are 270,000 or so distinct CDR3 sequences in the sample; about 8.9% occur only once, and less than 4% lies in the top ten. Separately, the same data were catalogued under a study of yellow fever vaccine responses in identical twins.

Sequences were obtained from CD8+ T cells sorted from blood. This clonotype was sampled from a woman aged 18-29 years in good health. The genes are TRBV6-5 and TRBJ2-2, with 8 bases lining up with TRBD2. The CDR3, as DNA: TGTGCCAGCAGTTACTGGCGGGAGGCGGGACTGTTTTTT. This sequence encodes CASSYWREAGLFF.